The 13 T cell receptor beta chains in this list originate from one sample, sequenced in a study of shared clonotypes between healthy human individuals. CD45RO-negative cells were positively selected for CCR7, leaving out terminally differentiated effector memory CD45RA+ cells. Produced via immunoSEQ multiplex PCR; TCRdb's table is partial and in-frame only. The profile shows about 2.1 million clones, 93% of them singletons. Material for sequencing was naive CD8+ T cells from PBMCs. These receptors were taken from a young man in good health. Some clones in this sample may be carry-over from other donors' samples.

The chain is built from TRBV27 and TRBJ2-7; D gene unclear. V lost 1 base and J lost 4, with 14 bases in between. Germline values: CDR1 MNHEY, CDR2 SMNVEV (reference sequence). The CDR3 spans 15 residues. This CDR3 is CASSLLVSSVYEQYF. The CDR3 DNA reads TGTGCCAGCAGTTTATTGGTCAGTTCTGTTTACGAGCAGTACTTC.

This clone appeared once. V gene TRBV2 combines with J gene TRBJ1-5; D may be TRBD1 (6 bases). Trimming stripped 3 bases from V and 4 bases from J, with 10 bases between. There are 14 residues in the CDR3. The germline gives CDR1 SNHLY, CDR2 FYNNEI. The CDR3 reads CASSDLQGNQPQHF. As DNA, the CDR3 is TGTGCCAGCAGTGATCTACAGGGAAATCAGCCCCAGCATTTT.

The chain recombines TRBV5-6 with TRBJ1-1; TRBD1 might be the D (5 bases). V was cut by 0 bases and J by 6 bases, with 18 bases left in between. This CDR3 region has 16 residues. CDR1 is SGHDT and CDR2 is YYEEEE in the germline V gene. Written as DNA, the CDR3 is TGTGCCAGCAGCTTGGCCGGGCAGGGTGGATTGTCTGAAGCTTTCTTT. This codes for CASSLAGQGGLSEAFF.

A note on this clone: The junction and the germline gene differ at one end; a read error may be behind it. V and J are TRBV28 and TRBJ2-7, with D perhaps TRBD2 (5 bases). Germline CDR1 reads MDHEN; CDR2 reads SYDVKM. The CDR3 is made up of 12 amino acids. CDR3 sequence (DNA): TGTGCCAGCAGTCCTCCCGGGGTCGAGGAGTACTTC. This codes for CASSPPGVEEYF.

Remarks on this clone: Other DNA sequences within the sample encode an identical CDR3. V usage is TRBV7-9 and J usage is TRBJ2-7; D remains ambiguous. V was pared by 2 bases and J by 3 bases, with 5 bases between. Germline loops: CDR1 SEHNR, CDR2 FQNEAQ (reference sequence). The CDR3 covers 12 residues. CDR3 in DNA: TGTGCCAGCAGCTTACCCAGCTACGAGCAGTACTTC. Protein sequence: CASSLPSYEQYF.

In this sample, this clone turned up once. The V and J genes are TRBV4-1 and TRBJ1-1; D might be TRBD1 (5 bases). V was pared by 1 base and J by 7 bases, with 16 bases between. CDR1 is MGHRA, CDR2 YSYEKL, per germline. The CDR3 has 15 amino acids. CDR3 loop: CASSQVGVRVGEAFF. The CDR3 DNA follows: TGCGCCAGCAGCCAAGTGGGGGTCCGGGTTGGTGAAGCTTTCTTT.

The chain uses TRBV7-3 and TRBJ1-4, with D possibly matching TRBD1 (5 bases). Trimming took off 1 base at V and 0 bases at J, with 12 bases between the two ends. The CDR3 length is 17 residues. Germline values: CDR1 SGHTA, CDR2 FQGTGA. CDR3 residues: CASSLRGRGATNEKLFF. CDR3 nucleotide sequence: TGTGCCAGCAGCTTAAGAGGGCGAGGGGCAACTAATGAAAAACTGTTTTTT.

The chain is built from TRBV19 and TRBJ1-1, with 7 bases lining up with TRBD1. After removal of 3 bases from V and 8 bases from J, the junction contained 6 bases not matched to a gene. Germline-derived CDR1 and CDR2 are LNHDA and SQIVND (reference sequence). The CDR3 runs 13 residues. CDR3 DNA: TGTGCCAGTAGTATTCGGAGACAGGGCGAAGCTTTCTTT. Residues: CASSIRRQGEAFF.

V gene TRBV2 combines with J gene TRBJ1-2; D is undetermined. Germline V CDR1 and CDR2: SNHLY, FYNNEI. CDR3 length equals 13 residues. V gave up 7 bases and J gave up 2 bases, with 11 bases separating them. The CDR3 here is CASIERQNYGYTF. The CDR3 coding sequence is TGTGCCAGCATAGAGAGGCAGAACTATGGCTACACCTTC.

The CDR3 region has the DNA TGTGCCAGCAGCCGCCGGACTAGCGGTGAACTGTACCAAGAGACCCAGTACTTC. Translation gives CASSRRTSGELYQETQYF. This rearrangement joins TRBV7-9 to TRBJ2-5; TRBD2 matches at 10 bases. The CDR3 spans 18 residues. The V gene end was trimmed by 5 bases and the J gene end by 0 bases; junction bases not matched to a gene: 12. Germline V gene sequence: CDR1 SEHNR, CDR2 FQNEAQ (reference sequence).

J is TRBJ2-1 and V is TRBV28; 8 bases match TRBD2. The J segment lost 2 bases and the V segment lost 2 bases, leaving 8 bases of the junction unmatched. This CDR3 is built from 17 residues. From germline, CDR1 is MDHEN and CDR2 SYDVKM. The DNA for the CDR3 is TGTGCCAGCAGTTTAGGTGGATCGGGAGGGCCCTACAATGAGCAGTTCTTC. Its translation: CASSLGGSGGPYNEQFF.

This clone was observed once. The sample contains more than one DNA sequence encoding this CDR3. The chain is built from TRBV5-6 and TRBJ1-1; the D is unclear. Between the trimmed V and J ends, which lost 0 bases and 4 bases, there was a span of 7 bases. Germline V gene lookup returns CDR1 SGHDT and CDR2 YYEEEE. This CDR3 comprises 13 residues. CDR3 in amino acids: CASSLEGGTEAFF. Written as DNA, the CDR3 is TGTGCCAGCAGCTTGGAGGGAGGCACTGAAGCTTTCTTT.

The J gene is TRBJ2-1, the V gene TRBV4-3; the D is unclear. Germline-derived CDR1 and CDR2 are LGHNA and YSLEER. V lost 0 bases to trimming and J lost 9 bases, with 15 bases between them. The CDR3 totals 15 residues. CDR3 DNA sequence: TGCGCCAGCAGCCAAGATCTAGGATTGGTTGGTGAGCAGTTCTTC. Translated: CASSQDLGLVGEQFF.